This entry lists 8 T cell receptor beta chains sequenced from one sample in a study of T-cell memory formation after mild COVID-19. From the 5' RACE reads, TCRdb called clonotypes with MiXCR, one entry per CDR3 protein. The profile shows about 270,000 distinct CDR3 sequences, 15% to 20% of them singletons. The sequencing input was PBMCs or a T cell subset sorted from them (not recorded which). Receptors originate from a man aged 18 to 30 who had mild COVID-19 (a few samples of this study predate the infection). Cell type and time point are not known.

The rearrangement links TRBV6-6 to TRBJ2-3, with TRBD1 matching over 8 bases. V lost 7 bases and J lost 4; bases outside the gene matches: 1. CDR3 length: 12 amino acids. Germline loops: CDR1 MNHNY, CDR2 SVGAGI (reference sequence). This CDR3 is CASNRGADTQYF. The DNA of the CDR3 is TGTGCCAGCAACAGGGGGGCAGATACGCAGTATTTT.

The rearrangement links TRBV12-3 or TRBV12-4 to TRBJ1-6; D remains ambiguous. V dropped 1 base and J dropped 9 bases, with 13 bases sitting between them. The CDR3 contains 15 residues. The CDR3 here is CASSLGSRGRSPLHF. The CDR3 DNA sequence: TGTGCCAGCAGTTTAGGTTCCCGCGGCCGTTCACCCCTCCACTTT.

The J gene is TRBJ2-3, the V gene TRBV6-5; a weak D match, TRBD1 (6 bases). The CDR3 spans 17 residues. Per the germline V gene, CDR1 is MNHEY and CDR2 is SVGAGI. The V gene lost 0 bases and the J gene lost 4 bases, with 17 bases spanning the gap. CDR3 loop: CASSYSGTPGYPDTQYF. Written as DNA, the CDR3 is TGTGCCAGCAGTTACTCTGGGACACCCGGGTATCCAGATACGCAGTATTTT.

At least ten counts were recorded for this clonotype. This chain joins TRBV11-3 and TRBJ2-1, with D maybe TRBD2 (6 bases). Trimming removed 0 bases from V and 9 bases from J, with 21 bases in between. Germline CDR1 and CDR2: SGHNT and YENEEA. The CDR3 consists of 17 residues. CDR3 nucleotide sequence: TGTGCCAGCAGCTTAGATCATAGGACTACCTACCTCAGTGAGCAGTTCTTC. Encoded protein: CASSLDHRTTYLSEQFF. The full variable domain, its missing parts supplied by reference TRBV11-3 and TRBJ2-1, is EAGVVQSPRYKIIEKKQPVAFWCNPISGHNTLYWYLQNLGQGPELLIRYENEEAVDDSQLPKDRFSAERLKGVDSTLKIQPAELGDSAVYLCASSLDHRTTYLSEQFFGPGTRLTVL.

A few counts support this clonotype. The chain has TRBV6-1 and TRBJ2-4; tentative D call: TRBD1 (7 bases). CDR1 is MNHNS and CDR2 is SASEGT in the germline V gene. The CDR3 covers 15 residues. V lost 4 bases to trimming and J lost 8 bases, with 18 bases between them. The CDR3 region has the DNA TGTGCCAGCAGTGGTTACAGGGGCCAGCGGGACATTCAGTACTTC. Its translation: CASSGYRGQRDIQYF.

This chain connects TRBV10-3 to TRBJ2-2, with D hard to call. The germline CDR1 and CDR2 sequences are ENHRY and SYGVKD. This CDR3 is 14 amino acids long. Trimming shortened V by 0 bases and J by 6 bases, and 8 bases separated the two germline ends. The CDR3 region is CAISESTRPGELFF. In nucleotides, the CDR3 is TGTGCCATCAGTGAGTCGACGAGGCCCGGGGAGCTGTTTTTT.

CDR3 nucleotide sequence: TGCAGTGCTAGAGCGGGACCTAACTACGAGCAGTACTTC. Residues: CSARAGPNYEQYF. This chain joins TRBV20-1 and TRBJ2-7; D is tentatively TRBD1 or TRBD2 (5 bases each). Germline assignment: CDR1 DFQATT and CDR2 SNEGSKA (reference sequence). The CDR3 runs to 13 residues. The V gene lost 1 base and the J gene lost 3 bases, with 10 bases spanning the gap.

The DNA of the CDR3 is TGCAGTGCTTCCGGCGGGGGGCCGGTCGATGAGCAGTTCTTC. It yields the protein CSASGGGPVDEQFF. V and J are TRBV20-1 and TRBJ2-1; TRBD2 matches at 8 bases. J was trimmed by 8 bases and V by 5 bases; bases with no gene match: 11. Germline lookup yields CDR1 DFQATT and CDR2 SNEGSKA (reference sequence). The CDR3 is 14 amino acids.